This T cell receptor (beta chain) was captured in a study of long-term antiretroviral therapy in people with HIV (dated by TCRdb to between 2021 and 2024). Looking at the study overall: Collection of the earliest samples took place about a decade ahead of the 2015 WHO recommendation for immediate ART, at a time when ART was typically delayed until CD4 counts fell. Among the approximately 30 participants with HIV, about 11 were female. A retrospective serial study tested whether changes in peripheral blood TRB repertoire composition and diversity were associated with ART initiation and durable HIV suppression. No cross-contamination during QIAcube processing was shown when test extractions of a monoclonal T-cell line were performed alongside 25 to 35 polyclonal samples. A total of fewer than 200 cryopreserved PBMC samples were contributed to the cohort by 30 adults with confirmed HIV infection, with samples collected serially over a mean of approximately six years (range 1-12). Summary of the overall study and its limitations: Because pre-ART samples had limited cell numbers, profiling was done on unsorted PBMC rather than on sorted CD4+ and CD8+ T cells. Compared with controls, HIV repertoires had narrower CDR3 length ranges, and the network structure pointed to an antigen-experienced repertoire that shifted only slightly toward naive after ART. The samples span the years 2004 to 2017, and the ART regimens used may be less effective than current regimens. Inferences about post-ART repertoire changes are limited because no data were available on ART adherence, viral resistance or therapy changes. The repertoire was dominated across all time points by expanded TRB clones identified before ART initiation, although this dominance was seen to fluctuate and to decrease in many PLHIV after ART. Starting ART was linked to a significant rise in TRB diversity, yet even with long-term ART the diversity remained significantly lower than in transplant donor controls. Since PBMC availability was limited, sequencing covered only the TCR beta chain, with no alpha chain pairing.

The immunoSEQ hsTCRB v3.0 assay was used at survey level resolution to sequence the TRB variable region. TRB sequencing targeted a depth of about 40,000-55,000 T-cell genomes per sample. An Illumina MiSeq with a v3 150-cycle kit was used to sequence the pooled TRB libraries. In the paper's pipeline: Repertoire analysis was run in R within a reproducible Nextflow workflow that covered QC, data transformation and analysis. LymphoSeq2, an R package for exploring AIRR-Seq data, was used to implement the custom analyses. After excluding a few samples that yielded fewer than 5000 total TRB sequences, 150 to 200 HIV repertoires remained for analysis. Of the roughly 190 retained HIV repertoires, almost 60 were collected before and roughly 130 after ART initiation. Repertoires were downsampled to 5000 TRB nucleotide sequences, and summary statistics were averaged over 100 downsampling iterations. TRB sequences were retained for analysis only if CDR3 regions of at least seven amino acids were present. Two measures captured diversity: a Shannon entropy-derived clonality score and the Gini coefficient. In the repertoire networks, any two of the top 5000 CDR3 amino acid sequences were linked whenever the two sequences differed by an edit distance of one. GLIPH2 predicted antigen specificity groups and MHC restriction for TRB CDR3 amino acid sequences. CDR3 amino acid sequences were matched against VDJdb and McPAS-TCR to flag known CMV, EBV, HIV or tissue antigen associations. Pre-ART, post-ART and control groups were compared with Wilcoxon signed-rank tests and Holm-Bonferroni correction. TCRdb holds this immuneACCESS table with in-frame rearrangements only. Some clones are missing; in checked studies, unresolved V genes explain under half, and the rest has no known cause. Clone size and V and J calls were adopted from that table, with D and trimming inferred from the DNA. Counted in this sample were about 36,000 clones; approximately 80% of them appeared once. In total, the top ten clones hold approximately 6.1% of the sample.

Participants were included only if at least one PBMC sample before ART initiation and at least two post-ART samples were available. Treatment was received in the United States of America by all participants with HIV. Before DNA extraction, cryopreserved samples of roughly 1-10 million PBMC were thawed and washed. At the time of the earliest PBMC sample for each participant with HIV, ages ranged from about 20 to 55 years. Per participant, PBMC samples came from 1-4 timepoints prior to ART initiation and 2-8 timepoints following ART initiation, for a median of 7 samples. Serial HIV viral load, CD4+ T-cell count, ART history and demographic data were obtained for every participant. A Qiagen kit on a QIAcube was used to extract genomic DNA from unsorted PBMC, with samples processed in batches of 12. Comment on this clone: Its cognate antigen has yet to be identified. No much larger clonotype is one base removed from it; base qualities were not supplied. The same CDR3 arises from other DNA sequences in this sample as well.

Sequenced here: unsorted PBMCs, sampled 0.6 years after starting antiretroviral therapy. This sequence originates from a man aged 18 to 29 with HIV.

The base sequence is TGTGCCAGCAGCGTTAGCGGTCACACAGATACGCAGTATTTT. This translates into CASSVSGHTDTQYF. Rearrangement joined TRBV9 to TRBJ2-3, with TRBD2 as a weak D call on 6 bases. The CDR3 has 14 amino acids, counting the end cysteine and phenylalanine. The read is trimmed to its CDR3 DNA, 42 bases read in frame from base 1. Based on the germline V gene, the CDR1 and CDR2 sequences are SGDLS and YYNGEE. V and J lose 2 bases and 2 bases, and a span of 9 bases separates them.